Detailed here is one T cell receptor beta chain. Its antigen is currently not known. No much larger clone exists at a distance of one base, and base qualities are not known. These data come from a study of shared clonotypes between healthy human individuals (dated by TCRdb to the early 2020s). Study-wide context: The cohort included three men and two women between 18 and 49 years of age. Per donor, three plates each were used for CD4 naive and CD4 memory, two for CD8 naive, and one for CD8 memory. To estimate repertoire size and how much clonotypes are shared between individuals, the study performed deep sequencing of blood TCR repertoires from roughly five healthy adults. To increase sequencing depth and limit assay-specific biases, different laboratories used diverse techniques to prepare libraries and sequence TCR repertoires. Per donor, leukapheresis produced somewhere between about 0.94 and 9.5 billion PBMCs. General findings and caveats noted by the study authors: Larger estimated clonotype richness was generally found for naive subsets than for memory subsets. Rarefaction of sorted-subset datasets indicated incomplete sequencing despite the large sequencing depth. Compared with non-shared clonotypes, the clonotypes found in all four sorted-subset donors had higher generation probabilities. Pairwise subsampling indicated that sequencing depth was expected to affect the degree of clonotype sharing among donors. Only blood was sampled, and tissue TCR repertoires likely differ from those in blood. When a handful of donors were compared, the shared fraction of clonotypes was around 5.1% for naive CD4, more than 3% for naive CD8, 2% to 2.5% for memory CD4, and 0.4% for memory CD8. The small number of donors limited the genetic and exposure-history diversity represented.

V sheds 3 bases and J sheds 6 bases, leaving 9 bases between their ends. CDR1 is given as MDHEN and CDR2 as SYDVKM, both from the germline V gene. There are 13 amino acids in the CDR3, from cysteine to phenylalanine inclusive. Only the CDR3 DNA stays, 39 bases, in frame from base 1. Donors were healthy HIV-negative adults with no recently reported acute infections or vaccinations. Every donor was a Caucasian adult living in Nashville, Tennessee, USA. The CD8 memory samples were a combination of magnetically selected CD45RO+ cells and CCR7-negative CD45RA+ effector memory (TemRA) cells. After blood collection by leukapheresis, PBMCs were isolated using Ficoll-Histopaque density gradient centrifugation and then cryopreserved in the vapor phase of liquid nitrogen. Analytical flow cytometry was used to check the purity and quantity of every magnetically sorted T cell population. From each sorted fraction, genomic DNA was isolated and quantified by UV absorbance on a Nanodrop 2000c.

TCR CDR3 regions were amplified from genomic DNA by multiplex PCR using the deep immunoSEQ assay. For each cell subset, the extracted genomic DNA was distributed evenly across all wells of several immunoSEQ 96-well plates, and each plate served as one replicate. Each replicate PCR for sorted subsets received around 0.2 ug genomic DNA, equal to about 30,000 T cell genomes. Purified libraries were measured with a Qubit 3.0 fluorometer, size-checked on a Bioanalyzer 2100, and measured again with the KAPA Library Quantification kit. Every immunoSEQ 96-well plate was sequenced on a dedicated single-read 150-cycle Illumina NextSeq 550 flow cell. As for how the authors treated the data: Because only junctional sequences without quality scores were contained in the immunoSEQ output, filtering matching that applied to full-length reads could not be performed. To assign V/J genes and CDR3, sequences were annotated against IMGT germline references using PyIR, a Python wrapper for IgBLAST v1.9. Any read was removed if the V/J assignment was weak (E-value above 1e-6), the CDR3 was missing, or the read contained stop codons, out-of-frame junctions, or ambiguous translated residues. A V3J clonotype was defined by an identical inferred V gene, J gene, and CDR3 amino acid sequence. Percentage overlap between repertoires was computed as shared unique clonotypes divided by the size of the smaller repertoire. Repertoire richness was assessed with RTK rarefaction, the Chao1 estimator, and Recon v2.1 estimates of unobserved clonotypes. For all TCRbeta clonotypes obtained by the gDNA method from a few donors, generation probabilities were computed with OLGA. The table comes from immuneACCESS by way of TCRdb, which keeps in-frame sequences with V and J called. Part of the clones is missing from these tables; in studies checked, under half for an unresolved V gene and the rest for unknown reasons. Clonal size and the V and J genes are those of that table, whereas D and trimming came from the DNA. This sample is represented by fewer than 850,000 clones; 90% of them were singletons. The ten largest clones capture approximately 35% of the sample.

Here the chain combines TRBV28 and TRBJ2-1, with the identity of the D gene unclear. The receptor comes from a man between 18 and 29 years old in good health. Some clones in this sample may be carry-over from other donors' samples. Sample: memory CD8+ T cells from PBMCs. What the cell subset or site label conveys for this sample: CD45RO+ cells pooled with CCR7-negative TemRA cells. The CDR3 region: CASSFGPPNEQFF. The nucleotide sequence is given as TGTGCCAGCAGTTTCGGACCTCCCAATGAGCAGTTCTTC.